This entry is about one TCR beta chain. The data are from a study of sequential checkpoint blockade in melanoma. The method was immunoSEQ multiplex PCR; TCRdb's version includes in-frame clones alone and lacks a portion of them. The sample consists of roughly 36,000 clones, roughly a third of them appearing once. The treatment was: randomized to nivolumab then ipilimumab (arm A) or the reverse (arm B). This TCR came from a human donor with melanoma. This specimen consisted of tumor tissue (inferred from file names), obtained from a patient given nivolumab and ipilimumab in sequence.

CDR3 amino acids: CAWARGPEKLFF. In DNA form, the CDR3 reads TGTGCCTGGGCAAGGGGCCCTGAAAAACTGTTTTTT. The rearrangement links TRBV30 to TRBJ1-4; D possibly corresponds to TRBD1 (5 bases). Germline values: CDR1 GTSNPN, CDR2 SVGIG (reference sequence). The CDR3 runs 12 residues. Trimming removed 5 bases from V and 7 bases from J, with 11 bases in between.